This is a list of T cell receptor beta chains from one sample in a study of molecular identifiers for immune sequencing clone quantification. Via MiXCR, TCRdb re-called the PCR reads, giving one row per CDR3 protein. The table includes under 75,000 distinct CDR3 sequences, under 20% detected once. The sequenced material came from naive CD8+ T cells from blood, with Jurkat cell RNA spiked in. The receptors originated from a human donor in good health. Some libraries in this study had Jurkat cell RNA spiked in. CDR3s include the opening cysteine and the closing phenylalanine or tryptophan. The D gene is left open where the match is weak. Size values are once, few and many counts, or a class for expanded clones, and some rows have none.

abundance: many; d_gene: .; j_gene: TRBJ2-5; v_gene: TRBV10-3; CDR3nt: TGTGCCACACATCGACCGGGAGACCAAGAGACCCAGTACTTC; CDR3aa: CATHRPGDQETQYF
abundance: .; d_gene: .; j_gene: TRBJ1-5; v_gene: TRBV4-1; CDR3nt: TGCGCCAGCGGCCAAGTAGTGAGGGTCAGGGGACGGAATCAGCCCCAGCATTTT; CDR3aa: CASGQVVRVRGRNQPQHF
abundance: many; d_gene: TRBD1; j_gene: TRBJ1-1; v_gene: TRBV20-1; CDR3nt: TGCAGTGCAACGACAGGGGGCATTGAAGCTTTCTTT; CDR3aa: CSATTGGIEAFF
abundance: many; d_gene: TRBD1; j_gene: TRBJ2-7; v_gene: TRBV14; CDR3nt: TGTGCCAGCAGCCAGGCGGGACAGGGGGCGATTGAGCAGTACTTC; CDR3aa: CASSQAGQGAIEQYF
abundance: many; d_gene: TRBD2; j_gene: TRBJ2-5; v_gene: TRBV4-1; CDR3nt: TGCGCCAGCAGCCTTACTAGCGGGCCAGAGACCCAGTACTTC; CDR3aa: CASSLTSGPETQYF
abundance: many; d_gene: .; j_gene: TRBJ1-1; v_gene: TRBV30; CDR3nt: TGTGCCTGGACTTTGGGGGGAAACACTGAAGCTTTCTTT; CDR3aa: CAWTLGGNTEAFF
abundance: many; d_gene: TRBD2; j_gene: TRBJ2-7; v_gene: TRBV20-1; CDR3nt: TGCAGTGCTACTAGCGGGGATTACTACGAGCAGTACTTC; CDR3aa: CSATSGDYYEQYF
abundance: many; d_gene: .; j_gene: TRBJ2-3; v_gene: TRBV7-9; CDR3nt: TGTGCCAGCAGCTTTTTTCACAGGGCCACAGATACGCAGTATTTT; CDR3aa: CASSFFHRATDTQYF
abundance: many; d_gene: TRBD2; j_gene: TRBJ2-5; v_gene: TRBV11-2; CDR3nt: TGTGCCAGCAGCTTACGGGCGGGAGGGCCTCAAGAGACCCAGTACTTC; CDR3aa: CASSLRAGGPQETQYF
abundance: .; d_gene: .; j_gene: TRBJ2-1; v_gene: TRBV7-2; CDR3nt: TGTGCCAGCAGCTTACTAACGGACGGAGCCTACAATGAGCAGTTCTTC; CDR3aa: CASSLLTDGAYNEQFF
abundance: few; d_gene: TRBD1; j_gene: TRBJ2-1; v_gene: TRBV20-1; CDR3nt: TGCAGTGCCAGAAATCAGGGGGCGAGGGAGCAGTTCTTC; CDR3aa: CSARNQGAREQFF
abundance: .; d_gene: .; j_gene: TRBJ2-7; v_gene: TRBV5-8; CDR3nt: TGTGCCAGCAGTATGGTGGGATTAGAATACTACGAGCAGTACTTC; CDR3aa: CASSMVGLEYYEQYF
abundance: many; d_gene: .; j_gene: TRBJ2-2; v_gene: TRBV13; CDR3nt: TGTGCCAGCACCCCAGAGGCCTATTCCGGGGAGCTGTTTTTT; CDR3aa: CASTPEAYSGELFF
abundance: many; d_gene: .; j_gene: TRBJ2-1; v_gene: TRBV30; CDR3nt: TGTGCCTGGAGTGGTCTCAATGAGCAGTTCTTC; CDR3aa: CAWSGLNEQFF
abundance: many; d_gene: .; j_gene: TRBJ2-3; v_gene: TRBV5-1; CDR3nt: TGCGCCAGCAGGGTGGGGACAGATACGCAGTATTTT; CDR3aa: CASRVGTDTQYF
abundance: many; d_gene: TRBD1; j_gene: TRBJ2-2; v_gene: TRBV24-1; CDR3nt: TGTGCCACCAGTGATTTTTACAGGGGGGACACCGGGGAGCTGTTTTTT; CDR3aa: CATSDFYRGDTGELFF
abundance: many; d_gene: TRBD2; j_gene: TRBJ2-7; v_gene: TRBV2; CDR3nt: TGTGCCAGCAGGACTAGCTGGGCGGGGGACGAGCAGTACTTC; CDR3aa: CASRTSWAGDEQYF
abundance: once; d_gene: TRBD1; j_gene: TRBJ2-7; v_gene: TRBV19; CDR3nt: TGTGCCAGTAGTACGGGGACAGCGAACTACGAGCAGTACTTC; CDR3aa: CASSTGTANYEQYF
abundance: .; d_gene: .; j_gene: TRBJ1-5; v_gene: TRBV24-1; CDR3nt: TGTGCCGCAGGGCCGGAATATAGCAATCAGCCCCAGCATTTT; CDR3aa: CAAGPEYSNQPQHF
abundance: few; d_gene: TRBD2; j_gene: TRBJ2-7; v_gene: TRBV29-1; CDR3nt: TGCAGCGTTGCCCCAACTAGCGGGAGTCTCGACGAGCAGTACTTC; CDR3aa: CSVAPTSGSLDEQYF
abundance: many; d_gene: TRBD2; j_gene: TRBJ2-3; v_gene: TRBV19; CDR3nt: TGTGCCAGTAGTCTTAGCGGGAGGTGGGGAGATACGCAGTATTTT; CDR3aa: CASSLSGRWGDTQYF
abundance: many; d_gene: TRBD2; j_gene: TRBJ2-1; v_gene: TRBV18; CDR3nt: TGTGCCAGCTCACCACCGACTAGCGGGAGTTTTAATGAGCAGTTCTTC; CDR3aa: CASSPPTSGSFNEQFF
abundance: many; d_gene: .; j_gene: TRBJ1-1; v_gene: TRBV7-2; CDR3nt: TGTGCCAGCAGCTTAGGTGGAATGGTAATGAACACTGAAGCTTTCTTT; CDR3aa: CASSLGGMVMNTEAFF
abundance: many; d_gene: TRBD1; j_gene: TRBJ1-5; v_gene: TRBV7-6; CDR3nt: TGTGCCAGCAGCTTAAGCAGGGGGGCGAGCCCCCAGCATTTT; CDR3aa: CASSLSRGASPQHF
abundance: many; d_gene: TRBD2; j_gene: TRBJ2-7; v_gene: TRBV20-1; CDR3nt: TGCAGTGCTAGCTCCCCCTTCCTTCCTAGCGGGAGTACCGAGCAGTACTTC; CDR3aa: CSASSPFLPSGSTEQYF
abundance: .; d_gene: .; j_gene: TRBJ2-3; v_gene: TRBV15; CDR3nt: TGTGCCACCAGCAGGCAATCATTAGGCAGCACAGATACGCGGTATTTT; CDR3aa: CATSRQSLGSTDTRYF
abundance: many; d_gene: .; j_gene: TRBJ2-7; v_gene: TRBV4-3; CDR3nt: TGCGCCAGCGGATCGACCCGGGCAGGGATCGGCGAGCAGTACTTC; CDR3aa: CASGSTRAGIGEQYF
abundance: many; d_gene: TRBD2; j_gene: TRBJ2-1; v_gene: TRBV6-2/TRBV6-3; CDR3nt: TGTGCCAGCAGTTACCCAGATCCAAACCAGCGGGGGAGCTCCTACAATGAGCAGTTCTTC; CDR3aa: CASSYPDPNQRGSSYNEQFF
abundance: few; d_gene: .; j_gene: TRBJ2-5; v_gene: TRBV5-6; CDR3nt: TGTGCCAGCAGCTTGGCTCAGGAAGGGACCCAGTACTTC; CDR3aa: CASSLAQEGTQYF
abundance: .; d_gene: TRBD1; j_gene: TRBJ2-2; v_gene: TRBV27; CDR3nt: TGTGCCAGCAGTCGAGGGACAGGGGAAACCGGGGAGCTGTTTTTT; CDR3aa: CASSRGTGETGELFF
abundance: many; d_gene: .; j_gene: TRBJ1-5; v_gene: TRBV5-1; CDR3nt: TGCGCCAGCAGCTTGGACGGTGCAGGCAACAATCAGCCCCAGCATTTT; CDR3aa: CASSLDGAGNNQPQHF
abundance: medium-sized; d_gene: .; j_gene: TRBJ2-3; v_gene: TRBV7-2; CDR3nt: TGTGCCAGCAGCACCTGGCCGGCAGATACGCAGTATTTT; CDR3aa: CASSTWPADTQYF
abundance: many; d_gene: TRBD2; j_gene: TRBJ2-3; v_gene: TRBV10-2; CDR3nt: TGCGCCAGCAAATCGGGACTAGCGGCGACAGATACGCAGTATTTT; CDR3aa: CASKSGLAATDTQYF
abundance: many; d_gene: .; j_gene: TRBJ2-7; v_gene: TRBV27; CDR3nt: TGTGCCAGCAGTTTAGGGGGCGACGAGCAGTACTTC; CDR3aa: CASSLGGDEQYF
abundance: many; d_gene: .; j_gene: TRBJ2-6; v_gene: TRBV5-4; CDR3nt: TGTGCCAGCAGCCCGGCGGCGTCTGGGGCCAACGTCCTGACTTTC; CDR3aa: CASSPAASGANVLTF
abundance: many; d_gene: .; j_gene: TRBJ1-5; v_gene: TRBV20-1; CDR3nt: TGCAGTGCTAGCCCCAGATATAGCAATCAGCCCCAGCATTTT; CDR3aa: CSASPRYSNQPQHF
abundance: .; d_gene: .; j_gene: TRBJ2-7; v_gene: TRBV11-2; CDR3nt: TGTGCCAGCAGCTACCCTGGGCCCGAGCAGTACTTC; CDR3aa: CASSYPGPEQYF
abundance: .; d_gene: TRBD2; j_gene: TRBJ2-7; v_gene: TRBV28; CDR3nt: TGTGCCAGCAGTTTATTTGGGGGGGGGGTTTCCGACGAGCAGTACTTC; CDR3aa: CASSLFGGGVSDEQYF
abundance: many; d_gene: .; j_gene: TRBJ2-5; v_gene: TRBV7-2; CDR3nt: TGTGCCAGCAGCTTAGTGGCTCGGGTCCAAGAGACCCAGTACTTC; CDR3aa: CASSLVARVQETQYF
abundance: many; d_gene: .; j_gene: TRBJ2-3; v_gene: TRBV20-1; CDR3nt: TGCAGTGCAACCTTGGGGCCAGACACAGATACGCAGTATTTT; CDR3aa: CSATLGPDTDTQYF
abundance: many; d_gene: .; j_gene: TRBJ2-7; v_gene: TRBV7-9; CDR3nt: TGTGCCAGCAGCATAGACGGGACCGAGCAGTACTTC; CDR3aa: CASSIDGTEQYF
abundance: many; d_gene: .; j_gene: TRBJ2-7; v_gene: TRBV4-1; CDR3nt: TGCGCCAGCAGCCAAGAACTTAATGTGTGGCAGGGATTATACGAGCAGTACTTC; CDR3aa: CASSQELNVWQGLYEQYF
abundance: few; d_gene: TRBD1; j_gene: TRBJ2-1; v_gene: TRBV11-2; CDR3nt: TGTGCCAGCAGAAACGGACAGGGGGCAAGCTACAATGAGCAGTTCTTC; CDR3aa: CASRNGQGASYNEQFF
abundance: few; d_gene: .; j_gene: TRBJ2-5; v_gene: TRBV20-1; CDR3nt: TGCAGTGCTAGTAAGAGCCTGGAGACCCAGTACTTC; CDR3aa: CSASKSLETQYF
abundance: many; d_gene: .; j_gene: TRBJ2-5; v_gene: TRBV24-1; CDR3nt: TGTGCCACCAGTGAACCGGGCCTGCGGGTGGAGACCCAGTACTTC; CDR3aa: CATSEPGLRVETQYF
abundance: few; d_gene: TRBD2; j_gene: TRBJ2-7; v_gene: TRBV4-1; CDR3nt: TGCGCCAGCAGCCAAGGGCCCCCGGGACTAGCGTTAACCTACGAGCAGTACTTC; CDR3aa: CASSQGPPGLALTYEQYF
abundance: many; d_gene: .; j_gene: TRBJ2-3; v_gene: TRBV12-3/TRBV12-4; CDR3nt: TGTGCCAGCAGAGGGGGGTTATACTTAAACACAGATACGCAGTATTTT; CDR3aa: CASRGGLYLNTDTQYF
abundance: many; d_gene: TRBD2; j_gene: TRBJ2-7; v_gene: TRBV6-5; CDR3nt: TGTGCCAGCAGTTGGTCCACTAGCGGGGCCTACGAGCAGTACTTC; CDR3aa: CASSWSTSGAYEQYF
abundance: many; d_gene: .; j_gene: TRBJ2-1; v_gene: TRBV6-1; CDR3nt: TGTGCCAGCAGTGATGTTTTGGCAGCAGTATACTACAATGAGCAGTTCTTC; CDR3aa: CASSDVLAAVYYNEQFF
abundance: many; d_gene: TRBD1; j_gene: TRBJ1-1; v_gene: TRBV6-2/TRBV6-3; CDR3nt: TGTGCCAGCAGTGCACGAAACAGGGGTCTGTTAACTGAAGCTTTCTTT; CDR3aa: CASSARNRGLLTEAFF
abundance: .; d_gene: .; j_gene: TRBJ2-1; v_gene: TRBV24-1; CDR3nt: TGTGCCACCAGTGATTTAGGGCCGTCGCTTGGCAATGAGCAGTTCTTC; CDR3aa: CATSDLGPSLGNEQFF
abundance: many; d_gene: .; j_gene: TRBJ1-2; v_gene: TRBV6-1; CDR3nt: TGTGCCAGCAGTGAGTGGGAGGAAACTAACTATGGCTACACCTTC; CDR3aa: CASSEWEETNYGYTF
abundance: many; d_gene: .; j_gene: TRBJ2-7; v_gene: TRBV2; CDR3nt: TGTGCCAGCATTTTACAGGGTTTCTACGAGCAGTACTTC; CDR3aa: CASILQGFYEQYF
abundance: many; d_gene: .; j_gene: TRBJ1-1; v_gene: TRBV11-2; CDR3nt: TGTGCCAGCAGCAAAGGGGGAACTGAAGCTTTCTTT; CDR3aa: CASSKGGTEAFF
abundance: many; d_gene: .; j_gene: TRBJ1-4; v_gene: TRBV21-1; CDR3nt: TGTGCCAGCAGCAAAGAAAATGAAAAACTGTTTTTT; CDR3aa: CASSKENEKLFF
abundance: many; d_gene: .; j_gene: TRBJ2-7; v_gene: TRBV5-6; CDR3nt: TGTGCCAGCAGCGCCGACTCCATGGGCGAGCAGTACTTC; CDR3aa: CASSADSMGEQYF
abundance: many; d_gene: .; j_gene: TRBJ2-2; v_gene: TRBV7-6; CDR3nt: TGTGCCAGCAGCCCCCGGTTGTACGACCCGAACACCGGGGAGCTGTTTTTT; CDR3aa: CASSPRLYDPNTGELFF
abundance: many; d_gene: .; j_gene: TRBJ2-3; v_gene: TRBV28; CDR3nt: TGTGCCAGCAGTTTCAGGGTGGGGGATACGCAGTATTTT; CDR3aa: CASSFRVGDTQYF
abundance: many; d_gene: .; j_gene: TRBJ2-2; v_gene: TRBV24-1; CDR3nt: TGTGCCACCAGTGATCCGCTCACCGGGGAGCTGTTTTTT; CDR3aa: CATSDPLTGELFF